Below, one T cell receptor (beta chain) is given with its context. Its antigen is still unknown. V dropped 4 bases and J dropped 7 bases, with 16 bases sitting between them. The CDR3 consists of 15 residues. Germline CDR1 reads KGHDR; CDR2 reads SFDVKD. The data derive from a study of blood T cells in healthy people across ages. Study conclusions and caveats: The authors considered diversity estimates from one million T cells to be underestimates.

A sample-barcoded 5' primer and a J-beta primer mix were used in a second PCR of roughly 7 to 11 cycles. MiXCR, run by TCRdb on the 5' RACE reads, gives a single entry per CDR3 protein. The sample holds under 1,100,000 distinct CDR3 sequences, almost 25% seen once. The same sample was also studied in work on T cells of mothers and their children. That source reports: Overlap ran slightly, non-significantly higher for related than unrelated mother-child pairs.

The chain carries TRBV24-1 and TRBJ2-1, with D perhaps TRBD1 (5 bases). Sample: blood. This clonotype was obtained from a girl aged 2 to 10 in good health. CDR3 protein: CATSDRQGIGNEQFF. For the CDR3, the DNA is TGTGCCACCAGTGACCGGCAGGGTATCGGGAATGAGCAGTTCTTC.